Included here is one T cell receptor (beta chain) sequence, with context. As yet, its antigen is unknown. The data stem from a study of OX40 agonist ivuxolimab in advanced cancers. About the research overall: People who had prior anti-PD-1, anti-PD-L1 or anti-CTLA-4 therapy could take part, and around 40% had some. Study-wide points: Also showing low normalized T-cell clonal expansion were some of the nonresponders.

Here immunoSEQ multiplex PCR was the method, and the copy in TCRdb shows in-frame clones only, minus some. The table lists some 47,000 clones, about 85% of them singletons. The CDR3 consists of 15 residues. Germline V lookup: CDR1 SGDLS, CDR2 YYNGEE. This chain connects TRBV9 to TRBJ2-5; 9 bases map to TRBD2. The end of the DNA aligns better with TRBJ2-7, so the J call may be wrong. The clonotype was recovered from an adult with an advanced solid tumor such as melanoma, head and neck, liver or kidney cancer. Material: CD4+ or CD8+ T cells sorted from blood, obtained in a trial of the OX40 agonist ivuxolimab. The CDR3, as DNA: TGTGCCAGCAGCCCTCGTAGCGGGAGCTCCTACGAGCAGTACTTC. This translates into CASSPRSGSSYEQYF.